The 25 T cell receptor beta chains below all came from one sample that was sequenced in a study of CD8 T cells in ankylosing spondylitis. Whole-study findings and limits: A motif of eight highly homologous TCR beta variants was seen as apparently characteristic of ankylosing spondylitis blood.

These receptors lack a known antigen. TCRdb called the 5' RACE reads again in MiXCR, with one record for every CDR3 protein. Altogether more than 600,000 distinct CDR3 sequences are present, roughly 19% being singletons, with the ten largest covering about a fifth. Material: blood, either unsorted or a sorted T cell fraction (not recorded which). The receptors stem from a male donor with ankylosing spondylitis.

This clonotype appeared a few times. The V and J genes are TRBV12-3 or TRBV12-4 and TRBJ2-2, with 8 bases fitting TRBD1. This CDR3 contains 15 residues. V lost 2 bases and J lost 7; bases outside the gene matches: 6. CDR3 loop: CASSLKAGGVGELFF. The CDR3 coding sequence is TGTGCCAGCAGTTTAAAGGCAGGGGGCGTCGGGGAGCTGTTTTTT.

V gene TRBV5-1 combines with J gene TRBJ1-1; tentative D call: TRBD1 (6 bases). Germline V gene sequence: CDR1 SGHRS, CDR2 YFSETQ. The V end was cut by 0 bases, the J end by 2 bases, with 11 bases between. The CDR3 covers 15 residues. The CDR3 nucleotides read TGCGCCAGCAGCTTGGGGACACAGGGCAACACTGAAGCTTTCTTT. The encoded protein is CASSLGTQGNTEAFF. The variable domain in full, with the rest retrieved from reference TRBV5-1 and TRBJ1-1, is KAGVTQTPRYLIKTRGQQVTLSCSPISGHRSVSWYQQTPGQGLQFLFEYFSETQRNKGNFPGRFSGRQFSNSRSEMNVSTLELGDSALYLCASSLGTQGNTEAFFGQGTRLTVV.

V and J are TRBV5-4 and TRBJ2-7, with 11 nucleotides matching TRBD1. The CDR3 is 15 amino acids. Germline CDR1 reads SGHNT; CDR2 reads YYREEE (reference sequence). J lost 7 bases, V lost 3 bases, and 9 bases had no gene match. CDR3 in amino acids: CASSSPGQGVGEQYF. The CDR3 DNA reads TGTGCCAGCAGCTCTCCGGGACAGGGGGTTGGGGAGCAGTACTTC.

The V and J genes are TRBV29-1 and TRBJ2-7; the match to TRBD2 covers 7 bases. Germline lookup yields CDR1 SQVTM and CDR2 ANQGSEA. J lost 1 base, V lost 6 bases, and 3 bases had no gene match. The CDR3 totals 12 residues. CDR3 in DNA: TGCAGCGTCACTAGCGAGTCCTACGAGCAGTACTTC. The encoded protein is CSVTSESYEQYF.

The chain carries TRBV29-1 and TRBJ1-2, with D tentatively TRBD1 (5 bases). CDR3 length equals 12 residues. Looked up from germline, CDR1 is SQVTM and CDR2 is ANQGSEA. Trimming took 6 bases from V and 1 from J, leaving 9 bases between them. The CDR3 spells CSVPGNNYGYTF. The CDR3 nucleotides read TGCAGCGTCCCAGGGAATAACTATGGCTACACCTTC.

This chain joins TRBV18 and TRBJ2-7; D unclear. The ends were cut back, 2 bases at V and 6 bases at J, with 20 bases in the middle. CDR3 length equals 16 residues. The germline V gene has CDR1 KGHSH and CDR2 LQKENI. The CDR3 DNA is TGTGCCAGCTCACCAAGGTGGCTCGATGCCTCCCGCGAGCAGTACTTC. This gives the protein CASSPRWLDASREQYF.

The chain couples TRBV28 to TRBJ2-5; 8 bases agree with TRBD2. The V and J ends lost 7 bases and 4 bases, in that order; junction bases with no gene match: 11. The CDR3 covers 15 residues. Germline V gene lookup returns CDR1 MDHEN and CDR2 SYDVKM. CDR3 amino acids: CASTPGGVGGETQYF. In DNA, the CDR3 is TGTGCCAGCACCCCGGGAGGGGTAGGGGGAGAGACCCAGTACTTC.

The rearrangement links TRBV20-1 to TRBJ2-5; D possibly corresponds to TRBD2 (5 bases). The ends were cut back, 1 base at V and 5 bases at J, with 14 bases in the middle. This CDR3 contains 14 residues. Germline V gives CDR1 DFQATT, CDR2 SNEGSKA (reference sequence). The CDR3 DNA reads as TGCAGTGCTAGAGTTGGACTCGAGACGGAGACCCAGTACTTC. This gives the protein CSARVGLETETQYF.

This clonotype has just a few counts. The chain links TRBV7-9 to TRBJ1-2, with TRBD1 matching 10 bases. CDR1 SEHNR and CDR2 FQNEAQ come from the germline V gene (reference sequence). V was pared by 5 bases and J by 7 bases, with 10 bases of the junction left unmatched. There are 15 residues in the CDR3. The CDR3 region has the DNA TGTGCCAGCAGCCCAAGGGCCGGACAGGGGGGTGGCTACACCTTC. Amino acid sequence: CASSPRAGQGGGYTF. The full variable domain, its missing parts supplied by reference TRBV7-9 and TRBJ1-2, is DTGVSQNPRHKITKRGQNVTFRCDPISEHNRLYWYRQTLGQGPEFLTYFQNEAQLEKSRLLSDRFSAERPKGSFSTLEIQRTEQGDSAMYLCASSPRAGQGGGYTFGSGTRLTVV.

This clonotype has more than one count but fewer than ten. The gene calls are TRBV27 and TRBJ2-6; 11 bases are a match to TRBD1. With 8 bases clipped from V and 5 bases from J, the junction kept 11 bases outside the gene matches. This CDR3 has 17 amino acids. Germline V gives CDR1 MNHEY, CDR2 SMNVEV (reference sequence). The CDR3 DNA reads TGTGCCAGCCCGGGGGGACAGGGGGTCCAGAGGGCCAACGTCCTGACTTTC. It codes for CASPGGQGVQRANVLTF.

This clonotype was detected ten times or more. CDR3 bases: TGTGCCAGCAGTTTAGACACCTACGAGCAGTACTTC. Amino acids: CASSLDTYEQYF. V usage is TRBV12-3 or TRBV12-4 and J usage is TRBJ2-7, with D unclear. This CDR3 is built from 12 residues. The V end lost 1 base, the J end lost 2 bases, and 3 bases lay between the germline ends.

The chain employs TRBV6-5 and TRBJ2-7; no clear D. The CDR3 length is 9 residues. The V end was cut by 11 bases, the J end by 5 bases, with 7 bases between. Looked up from germline, CDR1 is MNHEY and CDR2 is SVGAGI. The CDR3 nucleotides read TGTGCCCGATTGGACGAGCAGTACTTC. The encoded protein is CARLDEQYF.

The V call is TRBV25-1, the J call TRBJ2-3; either TRBD1 or TRBD2 may supply D (5 bases each). Germline V lookup: CDR1 MGHDK, CDR2 SYGVNS. The CDR3 is 16 amino acids. Trimming left V 2 bases short and J 4 bases short, with 16 bases between. CDR3 coding DNA: TGTGCCAGCAGTGAAGGGGGTAATGATCCGGCAGATACGCAGTATTTT. It specifies CASSEGGNDPADTQYF.

This chain joins TRBV29-1 and TRBJ2-5; 9 bases align to TRBD2. V was pared by 7 bases and J by 4 bases, with 10 bases of the junction left unmatched. Germline V lookup: CDR1 SQVTM, CDR2 ANQGSEA. CDR3 length equals 14 residues. CDR3 DNA: TGCAGCGCCGTGGGACTAGCACAGTCAGAGACCCAGTACTTC. It is translated as CSAVGLAQSETQYF.

This clonotype was found a few times. This sequence joins TRBV3-1 and TRBJ2-7, with a tentative D call TRBD1 (6 bases). Trimming stripped 0 bases from V and 5 bases from J, with 14 bases between. The CDR3 consists of 15 residues. Germline V lookup: CDR1 LGHDT, CDR2 YNNKEL (reference sequence). The CDR3 here is CASSQETRGPHEQYF. CDR3 coding DNA: TGTGCCAGCAGCCAAGAAACCAGGGGTCCCCACGAGCAGTACTTC.

The chain couples TRBV4-1 to TRBJ2-4; 8 nucleotides match TRBD2. Germline CDR1 MGHRA, CDR2 YSYEKL. CDR3 size: 16 residues. V gave up 4 bases and J gave up 5 bases; unmatched junction bases: 10. In DNA, the CDR3 is TGCGCCAGCAGCCTCCCCGGGGGGGGCGACCAAAACATTCAGTACTTC. Translation gives CASSLPGGGDQNIQYF.

This clonotype was detected a few times. The chain carries TRBV20-1 and TRBJ2-1; D is unresolved. The CDR3 sequence is 13 residues long. CDR1 DFQATT and CDR2 SNEGSKA come from the germline V gene (reference sequence). The CDR3 nucleotides read TGCGCTCGTGCTGGGGTTTCCTGGAATGAGCAGTTCTTC. Translating it yields CARAGVSWNEQFF.

The table lists this clonotype with a few counts. The chain recombines TRBV12-3 or TRBV12-4 with TRBJ2-3, with D possibly matching TRBD1 (6 bases). The V end was cut by 6 bases, the J end by 0 bases, with 10 bases between. This CDR3 spans 14 amino acids. This CDR3 reads CASRTQGSTDTQYF. CDR3 DNA: TGTGCCAGCAGGACCCAGGGGAGCACAGATACGCAGTATTTT.

This clonotype was recorded at least ten times. The CDR3 nucleotides are TGTGCCAGCAGTTTAGGGGGGGGGACATCAGATACGCAGTATTTT. It yields the protein CASSLGGGTSDTQYF. This rearrangement joins TRBV12-3 or TRBV12-4 to TRBJ2-3, with D perhaps matching TRBD2 (7 bases). V was shortened by 1 base and J by 4 bases, with 12 bases between the two germline ends. The CDR3 is 15 amino acids.

This clonotype was observed a handful of times. The chain employs TRBV10-3 and TRBJ2-7; 11 bases map to TRBD2. The J segment lost 7 bases and the V segment lost 2 bases, leaving 10 bases of the junction unmatched. CDR3 length: 16 residues. The germline V gene has CDR1 ENHRY and CDR2 SYGVKD. The CDR3: CAISEVPQLAGGEQYF. DNA of the CDR3: TGTGCCATCAGTGAGGTCCCCCAGCTAGCGGGAGGTGAGCAGTACTTC.

This clonotype was observed a few times. The chain combines TRBV12-3 or TRBV12-4 with TRBJ1-5; D call uncertain. Trimming pared 6 bases from V and 4 bases from J, leaving 10 bases between. The CDR3 is 13 amino acids. The chain's CDR3 is CASSSRENQPQHF. The CDR3, as DNA: TGTGCCAGCAGCTCAAGGGAGAATCAGCCCCAGCATTTT.

This clonotype was counted a few times. The chain links TRBV27 to TRBJ2-7; D gene uncertain. Germline CDR1 reads MNHEY; CDR2 reads SMNVEV (reference sequence). V was cut by 3 bases and J by 3 bases, with 12 bases left in between. The CDR3 length is 14 residues. CDR3 amino acids: CASSLKTEFYEQYF. CDR3 coding DNA: TGTGCCAGCAGTTTGAAAACAGAATTCTACGAGCAGTACTTC.

The DNA for the CDR3 is TGCAGCGTTCGGGAGCCGAATTCCTACGAGCAGTACTTC. Translation: CSVREPNSYEQYF. V is TRBV29-1 and J is TRBJ2-7; the D gene is possibly TRBD2 (6 bases). CDR1 SQVTM and CDR2 ANQGSEA come from the germline V gene. The CDR3 spans 13 residues. Between the trimmed V and J ends, which lost 5 bases and 1 base, there was a span of 12 bases.

This clonotype was detected only a few times. The chain combines TRBV4-1 with TRBJ1-2; the D gene is possibly TRBD1 (5 bases). This CDR3 region has 15 residues. V was trimmed by 1 base and J by 4 bases, leaving 13 bases between them. Germline V CDR1 and CDR2: MGHRA, YSYEKL. CDR3 loop: CASSQVEGSAYGYTF. The CDR3 nucleotides are TGCGCCAGCAGCCAAGTGGAGGGGTCCGCCTATGGCTACACCTTC.

The J gene is TRBJ2-4, the V gene TRBV4-2; perhaps TRBD2 as D (6 bases). The germline gives CDR1 LGHNA, CDR2 YNFKEQ. V lost 1 base and J 15 bases, leaving 10 bases between the germline ends. This CDR3 region has 11 residues. The CDR3 DNA follows: TGTGCCAGCAGCCAAGGACTAGACGCGTACTTC. Encoded protein: CASSQGLDAYF.